This T cell receptor beta chain was found in a study of shared clonotypes between healthy human individuals. A note on this clone: The antigen is unknown.

General study points: Sampling was confined to blood; repertoires within tissues likely differ. Few donors restricted represented genetic and exposure-history diversity.

Using immunoSEQ multiplex PCR, the repertoire was profiled, and TCRdb retains in-frame clones only, with some absent. The sample consists of some 1 million clones, 60% to 80% of them appearing once. The CDR3 contains 19 residues. Germline CDR1 SEHNR, CDR2 FQNEAQ (reference sequence). Trimming removed 6 bases from V and 2 bases from J; junction bases left unmatched: 17. CD45RA-negative memory and CD45RA+ naive subsets were split from the CD4+ cells. The chain combines TRBV7-9 with TRBJ2-2; 8 bases map to TRBD2. The specimen sequenced was memory CD4+ T cells sorted from blood. The subset: CD45RA-negative fraction. This sequence originates from a man between 18 and 29 years old in good health. CDR3 protein: CASRPIEGQRGFNTGELFF. The CDR3 DNA reads as TGTGCCAGCAGACCCATTGAAGGACAGCGGGGGTTCAACACCGGGGAGCTGTTTTTT.